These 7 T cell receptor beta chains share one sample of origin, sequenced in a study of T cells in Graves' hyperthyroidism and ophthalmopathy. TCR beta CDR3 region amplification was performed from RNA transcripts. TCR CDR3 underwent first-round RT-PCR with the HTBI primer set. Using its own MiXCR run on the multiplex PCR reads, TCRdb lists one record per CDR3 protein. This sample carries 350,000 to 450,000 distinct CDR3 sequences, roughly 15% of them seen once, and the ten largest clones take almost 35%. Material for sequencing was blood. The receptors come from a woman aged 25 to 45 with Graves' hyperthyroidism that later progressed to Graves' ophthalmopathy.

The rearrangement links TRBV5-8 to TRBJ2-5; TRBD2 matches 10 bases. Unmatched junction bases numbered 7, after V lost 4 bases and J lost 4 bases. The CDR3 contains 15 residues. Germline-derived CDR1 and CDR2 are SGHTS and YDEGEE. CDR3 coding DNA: TGTGCCAGCAGCGGGAGGACTAGCGGAGGAGAGACCCAGTACTTC. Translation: CASSGRTSGGETQYF.

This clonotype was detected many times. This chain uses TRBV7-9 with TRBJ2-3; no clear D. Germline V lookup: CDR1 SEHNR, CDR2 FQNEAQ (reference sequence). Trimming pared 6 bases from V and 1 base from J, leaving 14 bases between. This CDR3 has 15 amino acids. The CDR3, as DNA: TGTGCCAGCAGGTCCCGAGCGTCACGCACAGATACGCAGTATTTT. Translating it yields CASRSRASRTDTQYF. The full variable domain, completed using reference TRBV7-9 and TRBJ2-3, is DTGVSQNPRHKITKRGQNVTFRCDPISEHNRLYWYRQTLGQGPEFLTYFQNEAQLEKSRLLSDRFSAERPKGSFSTLEIQRTEQGDSAMYLCASRSRASRTDTQYFGPGTRLTVL.

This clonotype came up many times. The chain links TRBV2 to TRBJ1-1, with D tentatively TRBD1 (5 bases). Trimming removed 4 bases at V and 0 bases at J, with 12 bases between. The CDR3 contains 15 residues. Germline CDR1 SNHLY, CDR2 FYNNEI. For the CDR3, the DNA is TGTGCCAGCAGTGTTTCGGGACGGATGAACACTGAAGCTTTCTTT. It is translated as CASSVSGRMNTEAFF.

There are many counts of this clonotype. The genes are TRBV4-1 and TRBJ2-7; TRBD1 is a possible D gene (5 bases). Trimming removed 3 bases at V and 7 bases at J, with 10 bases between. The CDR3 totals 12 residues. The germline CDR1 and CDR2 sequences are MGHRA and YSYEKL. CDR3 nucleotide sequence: TGCGCCAGCAGCCACACAGGACGGGAGCAGTACTTC. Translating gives CASSHTGREQYF.

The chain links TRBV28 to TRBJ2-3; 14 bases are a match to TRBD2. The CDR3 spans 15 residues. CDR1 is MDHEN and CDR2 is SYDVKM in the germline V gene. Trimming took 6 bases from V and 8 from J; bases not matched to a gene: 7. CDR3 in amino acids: CASSTRTSGRLTQYF. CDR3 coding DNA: TGTGCCAGCAGCACTCGGACTAGCGGGAGGCTTACGCAGTATTTT. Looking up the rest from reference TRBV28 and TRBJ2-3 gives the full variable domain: DVKVTQSSRYLVKRTGEKVFLECVQDMDHENMFWYRQDPGLGLRLIYFSYDVKMKEKGDIPEGYSVSREKKERFSLILESASTNQTSMYLCASSTRTSGRLTQYFGPGTRLTVL.

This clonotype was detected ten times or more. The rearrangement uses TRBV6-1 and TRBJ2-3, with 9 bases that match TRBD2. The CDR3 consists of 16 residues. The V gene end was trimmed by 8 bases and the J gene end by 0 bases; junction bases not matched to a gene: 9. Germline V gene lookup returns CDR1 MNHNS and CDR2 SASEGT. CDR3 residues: CASSRGLAGSTDTQYF. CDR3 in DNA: TGTGCCAGCTCTAGGGGCCTAGCGGGGAGCACAGATACGCAGTATTTT.

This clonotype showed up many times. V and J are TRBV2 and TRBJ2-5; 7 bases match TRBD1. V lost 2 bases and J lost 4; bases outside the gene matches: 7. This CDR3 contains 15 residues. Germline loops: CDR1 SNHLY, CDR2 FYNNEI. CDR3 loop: CASSEYRGLRETQYF. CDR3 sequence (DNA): TGTGCCAGCAGTGAATATAGGGGGCTAAGAGAGACCCAGTACTTC.